This T cell receptor beta chain was retrieved from a study of blood T cells in healthy people across ages. General study findings and limits: More naive CD4+ cells and higher diversity were found in long-lived than in aged donors. Researchers report that TCR beta diversity correlated strongly with naive T cell percentage. A roughly linear fall in TCR beta diversity per million T cells was seen with increasing age.

As concerns this clonotype: Its target is unknown.

A second PCR of 7 to 11 cycles used a sample-barcoded 5' primer and a J-beta primer mix. Paired-end reads containing CDR3 totaled no fewer than 2.5 million for each sample. TCRdb recomputed calls from the 5' RACE reads with MiXCR, one row per CDR3 protein. Of over a million distinct CDR3 sequences in the sample, 40% to 50% were seen once. The germline gives CDR1 LGHNA, CDR2 YNFKEQ. J gave up 2 bases and V 7 bases, and 9 bases lay outside the gene matches. The CDR3 has 15 residues. The TCR comes from a woman aged 18-29 years in good health. This chain joins TRBV4-2 and TRBJ2-3; 7 bases line up with TRBD2. Input material: blood. CDR3 DNA sequence: TGTGCCAGCACTTCGGTAGCGGGCGCCACAGATACGCAGTATTTT. Protein sequence: CASTSVAGATDTQYF.